This T cell receptor beta chain was obtained from a study of cytomegalovirus exposure and HLA in healthy donors. The study's findings and limits: A few CMV-associated chains proved CMV antigen-specific in vitro. Reportedly, cytomegalovirus status was diagnosed with high sensitivity and specificity.

Turning to this clone: Its antigen is unidentified.

CDR1 and CDR2 (germline): KGHSH, LQKENI. The V and J ends lost 3 bases and 4 bases respectively, with 18 bases between them. The CDR3 extends over 17 amino acids. Libraries were prepared by immunoSEQ multiplex PCR; TCRdb keeps only in-frame clonotypes and omits some of them. The sample consists of tens of thousands of clones, approximately 85% of them appearing once. V gene TRBV18 combines with J gene TRBJ2-2; D possibly corresponds to TRBD2 (6 bases). The sequencing sample was made of PBMCs. The clonotype was recovered from a woman in her 30s in good health and CMV-seronegative. The CDR3 DNA sequence: TGTGCCAGCTCACCCCTTCGACCGGGAGCGGGCACCGGGGAGCTGTTTTTT. Translation gives CASSPLRPGAGTGELFF. Filled out from reference TRBV18 and TRBJ2-2, the complete variable domain reads NAGVMQNPRHLVRRRGQEARLRCSPMKGHSHVYWYRQLPEEGLKFMVYLQKENIIDESGMPKERFSAEFPKEGPSILRIQQVVRGDSAAYFCASSPLRPGAGTGELFFGEGSRLTVL.